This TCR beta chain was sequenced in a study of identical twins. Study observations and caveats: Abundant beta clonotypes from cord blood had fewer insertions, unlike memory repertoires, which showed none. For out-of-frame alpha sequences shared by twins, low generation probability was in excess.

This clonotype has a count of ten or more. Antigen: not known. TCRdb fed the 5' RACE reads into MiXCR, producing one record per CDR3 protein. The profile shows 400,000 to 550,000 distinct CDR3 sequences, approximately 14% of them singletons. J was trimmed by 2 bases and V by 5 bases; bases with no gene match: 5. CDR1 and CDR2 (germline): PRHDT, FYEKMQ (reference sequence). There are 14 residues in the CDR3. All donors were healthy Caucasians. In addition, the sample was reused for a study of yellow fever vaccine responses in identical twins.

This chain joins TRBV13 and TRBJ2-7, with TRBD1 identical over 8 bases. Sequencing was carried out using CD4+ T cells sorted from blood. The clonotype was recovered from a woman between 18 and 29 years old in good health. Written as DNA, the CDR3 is TGTGCCAGCAGCCCGACAGGGGAGCCCTACGAGCAGTACTTC. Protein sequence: CASSPTGEPYEQYF.